These 2 T cell receptor beta chains originate from one sample sequenced in a study of OX40 agonist ivuxolimab in advanced cancers. This table comes from immunoSEQ multiplex PCR, and its TCRdb copy is limited to in-frame clones, with some not included. The repertoire holds tens of thousands of clones, with 90% as singletons. Sequences were derived from CD4+ or CD8+ T cells sorted from blood, sampled in a trial of the OX40 agonist ivuxolimab. These receptors came from an adult with an advanced solid tumor such as melanoma, head and neck, liver or kidney cancer.

The rearrangement links TRBV5-1 to TRBJ2-1; the match to TRBD1 covers 8 bases. Germline-derived CDR1 and CDR2 are SGHRS and YFSETQ. V lost 3 bases to trimming and J lost 5 bases; unmatched junction nucleotides: 4. The CDR3 consists of 14 residues. The CDR3 nucleotides are TGCGCCAGCAGCTCGGGGACAGGTAACAATGAGCAGTTCTTC. Translation: CASSSGTGNNEQFF. The variable domain in full, completed from reference TRBV5-1 and TRBJ2-1, reads KAGVTQTPRYLIKTRGQQVTLSCSPISGHRSVSWYQQTPGQGLQFLFEYFSETQRNKGNFPGRFSGRQFSNSRSEMNVSTLELGDSALYLCASSSGTGNNEQFFGPGTRLTVL.

The gene calls are TRBV7-9 and TRBJ1-3, with D unclear. V was trimmed by 5 bases and J by 8 bases, leaving 10 bases between them. Germline CDR1 SEHNR, CDR2 FQNEAQ (reference sequence). The CDR3 has 12 amino acids. The CDR3 loop reads CASSHGGDTIYF. The CDR3 coding sequence is TGTGCCAGCAGCCATGGCGGGGACACCATATATTTT. Full variable domain (remainder filled in from reference TRBV7-9 and TRBJ1-3): DTGVSQNPRHKITKRGQNVTFRCDPISEHNRLYWYRQTLGQGPEFLTYFQNEAQLEKSRLLSDRFSAERPKGSFSTLEIQRTEQGDSAMYLCASSHGGDTIYFGEGSWLTVV.